In its sample, the clone carrying this T cell receptor (beta chain) was seen a few times. This sample stems from a study of OX40 agonist ivuxolimab in advanced cancers. Only in-frame clones appear in the TCRdb table, and some are missing; sequencing was by immunoSEQ multiplex PCR. The data contain about 27,000 clones, approximately 85% of them singletons. The V gene lost 5 bases and the J gene lost 2 bases, with 7 bases spanning the gap. The CDR3 spans 13 residues. In germline, CDR1 is SEHNR, CDR2 FQNEAQ (reference sequence). This chain links TRBV7-9 with TRBJ1-3; D not certain. This TCR derives from an adult with an advanced solid tumor such as melanoma, head and neck, liver or kidney cancer. The sample in question was CD4+ or CD8+ T cells sorted from blood, obtained in a trial of the OX40 agonist ivuxolimab. CDR3: CASSPPTGNTIYF. CDR3 in DNA: TGTGCCAGCAGCCCGCCGACTGGAAACACCATATATTTT. The full variable domain, in which reference TRBV7-9 and TRBJ1-3 provide the parts outside the CDR3, is DTGVSQNPRHKITKRGQNVTFRCDPISEHNRLYWYRQTLGQGPEFLTYFQNEAQLEKSRLLSDRFSAERPKGSFSTLEIQRTEQGDSAMYLCASSPPTGNTIYFGEGSWLTVV.